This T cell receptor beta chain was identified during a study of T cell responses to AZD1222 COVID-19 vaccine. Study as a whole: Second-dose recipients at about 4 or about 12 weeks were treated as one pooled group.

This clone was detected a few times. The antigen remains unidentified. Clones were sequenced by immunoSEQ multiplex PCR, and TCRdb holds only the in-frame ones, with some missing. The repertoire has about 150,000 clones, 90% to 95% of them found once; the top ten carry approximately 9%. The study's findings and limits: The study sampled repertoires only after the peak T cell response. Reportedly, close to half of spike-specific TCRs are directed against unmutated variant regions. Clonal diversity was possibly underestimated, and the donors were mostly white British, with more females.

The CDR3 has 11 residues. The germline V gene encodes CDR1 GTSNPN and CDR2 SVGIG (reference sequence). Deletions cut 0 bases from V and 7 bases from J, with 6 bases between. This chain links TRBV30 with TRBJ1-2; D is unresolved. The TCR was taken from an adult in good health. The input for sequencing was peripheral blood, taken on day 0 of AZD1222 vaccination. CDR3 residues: CAWSVSSGYTF. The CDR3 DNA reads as TGTGCCTGGAGTGTATCCTCTGGCTACACCTTC.